One and the same sample provided the 2 T cell receptor beta chains below, sequenced in a study of blood T cell repertoires in COVID-19. The assay was immunoSEQ multiplex PCR, and TCRdb's table has in-frame clones only and misses some. The repertoire includes hundreds of thousands of clones, around 80% of them detected once, and more than 25% sits in the top ten. Specimen: peripheral blood. The receptor source for this set is a man between 40 and 49 years old with acute or convalescent COVID-19.

As regards this clone: The junction departs from germline at one end; a sequencing error may be responsible. The chain recombines TRBV30 with TRBJ1-5, with D perhaps TRBD1 (5 bases). CDR1 GTSNPN and CDR2 SVGIG come from the germline V gene (reference sequence). The CDR3 runs 13 residues. The CDR3 loop reads CACSGASGQPQHF. The CDR3 DNA is TGTGCCTGTAGTGGGGCCTCAGGTCAGCCCCAGCATTTT.

The chain has TRBV2 and TRBJ1-1; D is uncertain. This CDR3 region has 13 residues. Germline values: CDR1 SNHLY, CDR2 FYNNEI. V was pared by 1 base and J by 5 bases, with 8 bases between. CDR3 nucleotides: TGTGCCAGCAGTGAAGGAGGGTGGACTGAAGCTTTCTTT. It specifies CASSEGGWTEAFF. Using reference TRBV2 and TRBJ1-1 for the parts outside the CDR3, the full variable domain is EPEVTQTPSHQVTQMGQEVILRCVPISNHLYFYWYRQILGQKVEFLVSFYNNEISEKSEIFDDQFSVERPDGSNFTLKIRSTKLEDSAMYFCASSEGGWTEAFFGQGTRLTVV.